One sample yielded the 2 T cell receptor beta chains listed below, sequenced in a study of identical twins. TCRdb re-called the 5' RACE reads with MiXCR, one entry per CDR3 protein. The data show about 900,000 distinct CDR3 sequences, with approximately 13% seen just once and around 1.6% held by the top ten. The data also belong to a second study, concerning yellow fever vaccine responses in identical twins.

Sequencing input: PBMCs. Source of these receptors: a woman younger than 30 in good health.

The chain carries TRBV7-9 and TRBJ2-7; 7 positions agree with TRBD1. The CDR3 contains 12 residues. CDR1 SEHNR and CDR2 FQNEAQ come from the germline V gene (reference sequence). J gave up 3 bases and V 8 bases, and 4 bases lay outside the gene matches. CDR3 region: CASGDRDYEQYF. The CDR3 DNA is TGTGCCAGCGGAGACAGGGACTACGAGCAGTACTTC.

Only a few counts were recorded for this clonotype. As DNA, the CDR3 is TGCGCCAGCAGCTCGAGAGGAACAGGTTTTGATGGCTACACCTTC. Translated: CASSSRGTGFDGYTF. The chain links TRBV5-1 to TRBJ1-2, with D perhaps TRBD1 (5 bases). The V gene lost 3 bases and the J gene lost 6 bases, with 18 bases spanning the gap. CDR1 is SGHRS, CDR2 YFSETQ, per germline. This CDR3 has 15 amino acids.